The table lists the clone carrying this TCR beta chain with a count of one. Its antigen remains unidentified. Libraries were prepared by immunoSEQ multiplex PCR; TCRdb keeps only in-frame clonotypes and omits some of them. Of approximately 130,000 clones listed, less than 90% are singletons. This sample is drawn from a study of identifying expanded T cells in peripheral blood. Healthy donors had no documented immune events, such as infections, while sampled. This CDR3 is 16 amino acids long. The V segment lost 5 bases and the J segment 5 bases; nucleotides outside the gene matches: 4. CDR1 and CDR2 from the germline V gene are SGHTA and FQGTGA. General study results and limits: Roughly 1.2 clones differed between technical replicates, versus roughly 17 and 20 over time. Variance in clone template counts between approximately two-week samples significantly increased with total template count across all healthy donors.

The rearrangement uses TRBV7-3 and TRBJ2-3, with 16 nucleotides matching TRBD2. Sequences were obtained from blood. This sequence was found in a person aged 18-69 years in good health. CDR3 protein: CASSPGTSGGVDTQYF. The CDR3 nucleotides are TGTGCCAGCAGCCCCGGGACTAGCGGGGGGGTAGATACGCAGTATTTT.